This TCR beta chain comes out of a study of Ad26.COV2.S vaccination and SARS-CoV-2 variants. Study summary: Donor was assigned to the Ad26.COV2.S arm of trial COV1001.

Regarding treatment: some 19 received Ad26.COV2.S at low or high dose, single or two shots; about 5 received placebo; per-sample allocation not given. Sample collection was performed on day 63 after the first vaccine or placebo injection. An adult aged 18-55 years in Boston served as the donor. This clone was detected once. Its antigen is as yet unknown. Produced via immunoSEQ multiplex PCR; TCRdb's table is partial and in-frame only. The sample lists about 420,000 clones, 70% to 90% occurring once. Study findings and constraints: Vaccinated and placebo-treated recipients had similar non-spike TCR breadth.

V lost 8 bases and J 4 bases, leaving 9 bases between the germline ends. There are 12 residues in the CDR3. Germline loops: CDR1 MNHEY, CDR2 SMNVEV (reference sequence). Here the sequenced sample was peripheral blood, taken in a trial of Ad26.COV2.S vaccine versus placebo. The origin of this receptor is a person aged 18-60 years who received the Ad26.COV2.S COVID-19 vaccine or a placebo. The chain has TRBV27 and TRBJ2-1; no clear D. The CDR3 spells CASRERYNEQFF. In DNA form, the CDR3 reads TGTGCCAGCCGCGAACGTTACAATGAGCAGTTCTTC.